The 20 T cell receptor beta chains below come from one sample, sequenced in a study of neurological immune-mediated disorders. TCRdb used MiXCR to reprocess the 5' RACE reads, holding one entry per CDR3 protein. The repertoire includes tens of thousands of distinct CDR3 sequences, 10% of them detected once, and roughly 1.8% sits in the top ten. The specimen was PBMCs. The receptor source for this set is a man aged 35 to 55 in good health.

Worth noting for this clonotype: The junction departs from germline at one end; a sequencing error may be responsible. The gene calls are TRBV20-1 and TRBJ2-5; D uncertain. CDR1 and CDR2 from the germline V gene are DFQATT and SNEGSKA (reference sequence). This CDR3 is 12 amino acids long. CDR3 nucleotides: TGCAGTGCTAGTCCCCCCCCAGAGACCAAGTACTTC. It encodes CSASPPPETKYF.

Many counts were recorded for this clonotype. The chain employs TRBV10-3 and TRBJ1-2; 8 bases agree with TRBD1. The CDR3 has 13 amino acids. The V and J ends lost 6 bases and 6 bases, in that order; junction bases with no gene match: 6. Germline loops: CDR1 ENHRY, CDR2 SYGVKD. The CDR3 nucleotides read TGTGCCATCAGCAACGACAGGGGAGATGGCTACACCTTC. Its translation: CAISNDRGDGYTF.

V gene TRBV27 combines with J gene TRBJ2-7; TRBD1 is a possible D gene (6 bases). The V gene's germline CDR1 is MNHEY and CDR2 SMNVEV (reference sequence). The ends were cut back, 3 bases at V and 3 bases at J, with 24 bases in the middle. The CDR3 consists of 18 residues. The CDR3 nucleotides are TGTGCCAGCAGTTTGGCCGTCACTACAGTGGGGGCCTACTACGAGCAGTACTTC. This sequence encodes CASSLAVTTVGAYYEQYF.

V usage is TRBV6-5 and J usage is TRBJ1-2; maybe TRBD1 (6 bases). Germline V gene lookup returns CDR1 MNHEY and CDR2 SVGAGI. The CDR3 runs to 12 residues. V was cut by 8 bases and J by 10 bases, with 17 bases left in between. The CDR3 nucleotides are TGTGCCAGCGACAGGACGGCGAGCCTCTACACCTTC. It specifies CASDRTASLYTF.

This clonotype occurred many times. The CDR3 nucleotides are TGTGCCTCCGGGACTAGCGAGCGGTACGAGCAGTACTTC. Its translation is CASGTSERYEQYF. This chain uses TRBV10-3 with TRBJ2-7; 10 nucleotides align to TRBD2. Trimming removed 11 bases from V and 4 bases from J; junction bases left unmatched: 8. CDR1 ENHRY and CDR2 SYGVKD come from the germline V gene. CDR3 size: 13 residues.

Many counts were recorded for this clonotype. This chain connects TRBV5-1 to TRBJ2-7; 9 nucleotides line up with TRBD1. CDR3 length: 13 residues. V dropped 5 bases and J dropped 7; count of bases not matched to a gene: 7. The germline CDR1 and CDR2 sequences are SGHRS and YFSETQ. For the CDR3, the DNA is TGCGCCAGCAGAACGGGACAGGGAGATGAGCAGTACTTC. Its translation: CASRTGQGDEQYF.

This clonotype appeared many times. CDR3 nucleotide sequence: TGTGCCAGCAGCCAATCAGCGGGAGGGCCACCACCCGAGCAGTACTTC. Protein product: CASSQSAGGPPPEQYF. The chain couples TRBV4-2 to TRBJ2-7; 10 bases map to TRBD2. V dropped 2 bases and J dropped 6; count of bases not matched to a gene: 10. The CDR3 has 16 amino acids. CDR1 and CDR2 (germline): LGHNA, YNFKEQ.

In its sample, this clonotype was seen many times. This chain joins TRBV12-3 or TRBV12-4 and TRBJ2-3, with D possibly TRBD2 on 5 matching bases. The V end was cut by 6 bases, the J end by 4 bases, with 17 bases between. The CDR3 has 15 residues. The CDR3 loop reads CASRGTSGPSDTQYF. For the CDR3, the DNA is TGTGCCAGCAGGGGTACGAGCGGACCTTCAGATACGCAGTATTTT.

In its sample, this clonotype was seen many times. The gene calls are TRBV10-3 and TRBJ1-5; possibly TRBD1 for D (6 bases). The V and J ends lost 4 bases and 4 bases respectively, with 14 bases between them. The germline V gene has CDR1 ENHRY and CDR2 SYGVKD. The CDR3 contains 15 residues. CDR3 in DNA: TGTGCCATCAGTGGAATACAGGGCCCTAATCAGCCCCAGCATTTT. Its protein product is CAISGIQGPNQPQHF.

This clonotype was seen at least ten times. The rearrangement links TRBV7-6 to TRBJ1-4, with D possibly TRBD1 on 6 matching bases. V dropped 5 bases and J dropped 0 bases, with 16 bases sitting between them. The CDR3 is made up of 17 amino acids. The germline CDR1 and CDR2 sequences are SGHVS and FNYEAQ. CDR3 protein: CASSPGVFDATNEKLFF. For the CDR3, the DNA is TGTGCCAGCAGCCCAGGGGTCTTCGATGCAACTAATGAAAAACTGTTTTTT. The variable domain in full, completed from reference TRBV7-6 and TRBJ1-4, reads GAGVSQSPRYKVTKRGQDVALRCDPISGHVSLYWYRQALGQGPEFLTYFNYEAQQDKSGLPNDRFSAERPEGSISTLTIQRTEQRDSAMYRCASSPGVFDATNEKLFFGSGTQLSVL.

This clonotype showed up many times. The rearrangement uses TRBV2 and TRBJ2-5; D might be TRBD1 (6 bases). V was shortened by 3 bases and J by 5 bases, with 16 bases between the two germline ends. This CDR3 contains 15 residues. Germline V gene sequence: CDR1 SNHLY, CDR2 FYNNEI. CDR3 loop: CASSESTGARETQYF. As DNA, the CDR3 is TGTGCCAGCAGTGAGTCGACAGGAGCGAGGGAGACCCAGTACTTC.

A few counts support this clonotype. This chain joins TRBV7-2 and TRBJ1-5; a weak D match, TRBD1 (6 bases). With 5 bases removed from V and 1 base from J, the gap between germline ends came to 15 bases. This CDR3 contains 16 residues. Germline CDR1 SGHTA, CDR2 FQGNSA. The CDR3 is CASSPVFGGSNQPQHF. CDR3 bases: TGTGCCAGCAGCCCCGTTTTTGGGGGCAGCAATCAGCCCCAGCATTTT.

The table lists this clonotype with many counts. The chain employs TRBV7-3 and TRBJ2-3; D may be TRBD2 (5 bases). This CDR3 has 15 residues. Trimming took 5 bases from V and 7 from J, leaving 19 bases between them. The germline V gene encodes CDR1 SGHTA and CDR2 FQGTGA. The chain's CDR3 is CASSPGLPTVYTQYF. CDR3 DNA: TGTGCCAGCAGCCCCGGACTGCCGACCGTGTATACGCAGTATTTT.

This clonotype has a count of ten or more. This chain connects TRBV20-1 to TRBJ2-3; tentatively, D is TRBD1 (5 bases). Trimming removed 2 bases from V and 1 base from J, with 16 bases in between. CDR3 length: 16 amino acids. Germline V CDR1 and CDR2: DFQATT, SNEGSKA (reference sequence). As DNA, the CDR3 is TGCAGTGCTAGACCCCGAAGGGGTTTTCGCACAGATACGCAGTATTTT. Its protein product is CSARPRRGFRTDTQYF.

The V and J genes are TRBV20-1 and TRBJ2-1; D is unclear. V was clipped by 1 base and J by 0 bases, with 1 base between them. CDR3 length: 12 amino acids. CDR1 and CDR2 (germline): DFQATT, SNEGSKA (reference sequence). In DNA, the CDR3 is TGCAGTGCTAGAGGCTCCTACAATGAGCAGTTCTTC. This encodes CSARGSYNEQFF.

This clonotype came up many times. This chain uses TRBV20-1 with TRBJ2-3; 15 nucleotides line up with TRBD2. V lost 6 bases and J lost 6; bases outside the gene matches: 7. CDR1 and CDR2 (germline): DFQATT, SNEGSKA (reference sequence). This CDR3 is 15 amino acids long. CDR3 bases: TGCAGTGCCCAAGGGACTAGCGGGGGGCGGGATACGCAGTATTTT. Its protein is CSAQGTSGGRDTQYF.

This clonotype was counted ten times or more. The chain employs TRBV20-1 and TRBJ2-3; D is undetermined. Germline values: CDR1 DFQATT, CDR2 SNEGSKA (reference sequence). Trimming stripped 7 bases from V and 6 bases from J, with 17 bases between. The CDR3 loop spans 13 amino acids. CDR3 loop: CSVAIPLGDTQYF. In DNA form, the CDR3 reads TGCAGTGTAGCTATACCCTTGGGGGATACGCAGTATTTT.

As to this clonotype: This may be a read error, as it is one base from a much larger clone. The genes are TRBV5-1 and TRBJ1-4; D possibly corresponds to TRBD1 (6 bases). V was pared by 7 bases and J by 5 bases, with 18 bases between. CDR3 length: 15 amino acids. Germline V gene data show CDR1 as SGHRS and CDR2 as YFSETQ. The DNA for the CDR3 is TGCGCCAGCGGCGCCAGTTACAGGGTGAATGAAAAACTGTTTTTT. This gives the protein CASGASYRVNEKLFF.

This clonotype was recorded at least ten times. The chain employs TRBV20-1 and TRBJ2-1; no reliable D call. The germline V gene has CDR1 DFQATT and CDR2 SNEGSKA (reference sequence). The ends were cut back, 1 base at V and 2 bases at J, with 6 bases in the middle. The CDR3 has 13 amino acids. Here the CDR3 reads CSARVETYNEQFF. The DNA for the CDR3 is TGCAGTGCTAGAGTAGAAACCTACAATGAGCAGTTCTTC.

At least ten counts were recorded for this clonotype. The chain joins TRBV6-1 to TRBJ2-7; 10 bases are shared with TRBD2. Germline CDR1 is MNHNS and CDR2 is SASEGT. The CDR3 runs 16 residues. The V and J ends lost 4 bases and 4 bases, in that order; junction bases with no gene match: 10. The CDR3 coding sequence is TGTGCCAGCAGTGTGGGAGCGGGGGGGCTTTGGTACGAGCAGTACTTC. It is translated as CASSVGAGGLWYEQYF.